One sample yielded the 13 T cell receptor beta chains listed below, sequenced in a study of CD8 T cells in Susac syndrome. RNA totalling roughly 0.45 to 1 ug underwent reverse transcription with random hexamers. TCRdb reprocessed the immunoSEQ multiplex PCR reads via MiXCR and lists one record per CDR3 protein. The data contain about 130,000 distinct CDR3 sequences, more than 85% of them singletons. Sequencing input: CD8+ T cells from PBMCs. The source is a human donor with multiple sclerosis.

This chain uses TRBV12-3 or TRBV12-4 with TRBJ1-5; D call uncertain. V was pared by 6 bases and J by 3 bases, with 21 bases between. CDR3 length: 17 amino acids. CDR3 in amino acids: CASSCRPLDGLNQPQHF. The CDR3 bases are TGTGCCAGCAGCTGCCGCCCATTGGACGGCCTCAATCAGCCCCAGCATTTT.

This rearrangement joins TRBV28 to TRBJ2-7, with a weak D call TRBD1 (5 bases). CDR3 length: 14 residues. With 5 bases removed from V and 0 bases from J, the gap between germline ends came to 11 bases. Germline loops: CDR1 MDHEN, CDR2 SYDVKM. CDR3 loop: CASSPDRISYEQYF. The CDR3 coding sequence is TGTGCCAGCAGTCCCGACAGAATCTCCTACGAGCAGTACTTC. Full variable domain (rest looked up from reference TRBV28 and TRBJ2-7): DVKVTQSSRYLVKRTGEKVFLECVQDMDHENMFWYRQDPGLGLRLIYFSYDVKMKEKGDIPEGYSVSREKKERFSLILESASTNQTSMYLCASSPDRISYEQYFGPGTRLTVT.

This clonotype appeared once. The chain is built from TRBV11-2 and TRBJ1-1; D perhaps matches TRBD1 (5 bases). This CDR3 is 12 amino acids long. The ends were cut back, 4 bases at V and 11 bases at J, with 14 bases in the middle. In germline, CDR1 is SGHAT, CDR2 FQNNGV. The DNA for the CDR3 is TGTGCCAGCAGCTCGTACAGGAAGGGGGCTTTCTTT. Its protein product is CASSSYRKGAFF.

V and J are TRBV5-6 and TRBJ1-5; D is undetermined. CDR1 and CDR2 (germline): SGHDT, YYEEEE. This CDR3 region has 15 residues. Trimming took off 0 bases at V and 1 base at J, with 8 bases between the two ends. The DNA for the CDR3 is TGTGCCAGCAGCTTGGCGAGGGCGAGCAATCAGCCCCAGCATTTT. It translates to CASSLARASNQPQHF.

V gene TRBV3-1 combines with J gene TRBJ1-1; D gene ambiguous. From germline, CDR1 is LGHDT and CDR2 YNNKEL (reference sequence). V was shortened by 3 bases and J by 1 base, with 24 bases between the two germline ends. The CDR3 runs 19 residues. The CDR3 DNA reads TGTGCCAGCAGCCACCTAGCCTCGATATCTACCCGGGGGAACACTGAAGCTTTCTTT. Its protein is CASSHLASISTRGNTEAFF.

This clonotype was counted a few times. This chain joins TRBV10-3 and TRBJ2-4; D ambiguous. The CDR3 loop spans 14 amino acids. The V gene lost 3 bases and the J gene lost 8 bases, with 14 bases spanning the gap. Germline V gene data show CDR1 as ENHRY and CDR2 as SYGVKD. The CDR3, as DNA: TGTGCCATCAGTGACGGACGAAAACGGCACATTCAGTACTTC. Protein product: CAISDGRKRHIQYF.

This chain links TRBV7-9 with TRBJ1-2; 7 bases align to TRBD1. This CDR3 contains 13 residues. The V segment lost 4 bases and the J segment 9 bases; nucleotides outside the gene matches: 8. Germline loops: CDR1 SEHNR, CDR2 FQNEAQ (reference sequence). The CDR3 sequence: CASSSDRVASYTF. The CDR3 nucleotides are TGTGCCAGCAGCTCAGACAGGGTGGCAAGCTACACCTTC.

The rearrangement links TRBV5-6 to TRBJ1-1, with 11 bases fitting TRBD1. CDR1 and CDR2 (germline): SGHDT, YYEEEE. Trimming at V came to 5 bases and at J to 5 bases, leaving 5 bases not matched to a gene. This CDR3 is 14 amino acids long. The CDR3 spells CASRFGTGGTEAFF. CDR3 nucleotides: TGTGCCAGCAGATTTGGGACAGGGGGGACTGAAGCTTTCTTT.

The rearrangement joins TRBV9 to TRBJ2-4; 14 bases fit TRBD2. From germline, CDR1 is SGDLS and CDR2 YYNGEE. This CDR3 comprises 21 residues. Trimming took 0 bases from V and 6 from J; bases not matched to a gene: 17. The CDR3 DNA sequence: TGTGCCAGCAGCGTAGAAAATCCCCCGCCGGGACTAGCGGGAGAGGGAAACATTCAGTACTTC. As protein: CASSVENPPPGLAGEGNIQYF. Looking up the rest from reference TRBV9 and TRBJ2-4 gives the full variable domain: DSGVTQTPKHLITATGQRVTLRCSPRSGDLSVYWYQQSLDQGLQFLIQYYNGEERAKGNILERFSAQQFPDLHSELNLSSLELGDSALYFCASSVENPPPGLAGEGNIQYFGAGTRLSVL.

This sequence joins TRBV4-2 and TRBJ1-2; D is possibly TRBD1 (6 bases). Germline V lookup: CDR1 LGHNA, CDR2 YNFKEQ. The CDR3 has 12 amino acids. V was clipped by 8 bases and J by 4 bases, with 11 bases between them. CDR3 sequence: CASQTGAYGYTF. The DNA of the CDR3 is TGTGCCAGCCAGACAGGAGCCTATGGCTACACCTTC.

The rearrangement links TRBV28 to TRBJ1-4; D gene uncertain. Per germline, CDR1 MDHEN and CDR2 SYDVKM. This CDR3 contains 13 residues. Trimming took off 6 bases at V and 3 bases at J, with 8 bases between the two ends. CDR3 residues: CASRAVPNEKLFF. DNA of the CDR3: TGTGCCAGCAGGGCAGTACCTAATGAAAAACTGTTTTTT.

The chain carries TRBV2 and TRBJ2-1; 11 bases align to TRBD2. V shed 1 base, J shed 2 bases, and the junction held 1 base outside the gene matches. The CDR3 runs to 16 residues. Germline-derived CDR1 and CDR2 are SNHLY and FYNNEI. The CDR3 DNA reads TGTGCCAGCAGTGAAGTGACTAGCGGGGCCTACAATGAGCAGTTCTTC. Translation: CASSEVTSGAYNEQFF.

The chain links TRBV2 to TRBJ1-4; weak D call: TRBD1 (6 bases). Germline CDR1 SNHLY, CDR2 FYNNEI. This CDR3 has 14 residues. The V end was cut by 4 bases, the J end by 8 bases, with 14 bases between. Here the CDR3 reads CASSVGGAREKLFF. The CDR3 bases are TGTGCCAGCAGTGTGGGGGGCGCGAGAGAAAAACTGTTTTTT.